This TCR beta chain originates from a study of blood T cell repertoires in COVID-19. Study-wide background: Sites in the United States, Italy and Spain provided acute and convalescent COVID-19 samples. The cDNA or gDNA used as material had been derived from T cells, B-cell-depleted T cells, or PBMCs.

Seattle enrolled patients during active infection and tracked them longitudinally. How the authors handled the data: Counts of nucleated cells, estimated from reference gene primer amplification, were obtained. Method: immunoSEQ multiplex PCR; TCRdb's copy keeps in-frame clones and lacks some. Clone size and the V and J calls come from that table; the DNA yielded D and trimming. The table shows fewer than 250,000 clones, with about 90% occurring only once. Germline V gene lookup returns CDR1 SEHNR and CDR2 FQNEAQ (reference sequence). This CDR3 is 17 amino acids long. V lost 1 base to trimming and J lost 3 bases; unmatched junction nucleotides: 6.

The chain links TRBV7-9 to TRBJ2-2; 9 bases line up with TRBD1. The sequence came from a man in his thirties or forties with COVID-19, enrolled during active disease. Source material: peripheral blood. The CDR3 bases are TGTGCCAGCAGCTTAGGGTACGGGACAGGGTACACCGGGGAGCTGTTTTTT. Protein: CASSLGYGTGYTGELFF.